This T cell receptor (beta chain) was captured in a study of cytomegalovirus exposure and HLA in healthy donors (dated by TCRdb to about 2017). The study in broad terms: In an earlier analysis of some 610 of the donors, 276 Gb of sequence data and 120 million or so unique TCR beta sequences from about 190 million T cells were reported. An early release that covered about 600 HLA-typed donors contained about 300 gigabases of sequencing data and around 80 million unique TCR sequences. Of the roughly 400 genotyped donors, 65% to 90% fell in the genetic ancestry cluster associated with self-reported Caucasian donors. The study aimed to test whether cataloging public T cell receptors could reveal signatures of past pathogen exposure. The T cell repertoires of under 700 subjects were profiled by immunosequencing and related to cytomegalovirus serostatus. In addition to the first cohort of about 650 subjects, a separate validation cohort of some 120 different subjects was used. To predict cytomegalovirus infection status, the study combined high-throughput TCR immunosequencing, statistical association of individual TCRs with disease status, and machine learning. A later analysis re-analyzed previously published TCR beta repertoires from several hundred donors and added high-resolution HLA genotyping to study TCR occurrence patterns. Rather than drawing on any new phenotypic data, the later analysis identified candidate immune exposures from TCR beta sequences and the way those sequences occurred across donors. To decide whether each TCR beta V gene segment behaved as functional or pseudogenic, an earlier analysis of 587 of the donors relied on high-throughput TCR beta sequencing. Donor age, sex, ethnicity and CMV serostatus were compiled alongside the repertoire data. Genome-wide SNP genotypes for about 65% of the 666 donors were used in a later genetic analysis, which treated that subset as a discovery cohort. All discovery cohort repertoires had been generated using a single sequencing platform. Class I and class II HLA loci were covered by the typing at four-digit resolution. Typing coverage varied by locus: roughly 620-640 donors for A, B, C, DRB1 and DQB1; approximately 500 for DQA1; 600 to 610 for DPA1; about 450 for DPB1. Because of strong linkage in the cohort, four to six DR-DQ haplotypes were treated as single units for association and clustering. Across 398 genotyped donors of the cohort, an average of roughly 200,000 unique TCR beta nucleotide sequences per donor were sequenced, and roughly a sixth of those sequences were non-productive.

On this clone: Which antigen it targets is not known. No much larger clone exists at a distance of one base, and base qualities are not known.

The cohort comprised under 700 healthy bone marrow donors. Cohort members were all nominally healthy when sampled, although unrecorded immune exposures were likely present. The donor tested CMV seropositive, placing the donor among the approximately 290 seropositive members of the cohort. Every donor gave a peripheral blood sample, and the peripheral blood mononuclear cells from that sample were used for TCR beta sequencing. The Qiagen DNeasy Blood Extraction Kit was used to extract genomic DNA from the blood cell samples. On the study overall, not on this receptor specifically: The authors suggested that the approach could potentially be generalized to other disease states and immunological phenotypes. Some IMGT-functional V segments, including TRBV6-2 and TRBV6-3, could not be told apart with the 87-base-pair reads, so those segments were excluded. Most CMV-associated TCR beta chains appeared to be HLA-restricted in a later analysis, and the HLA associations seemed to be driven largely by CMV exposure. Broadly in line with IMGT annotations, most TCR beta V segments showed up in productive rearrangements about 90% or about 30% of the time in an earlier analysis of roughly 590 of the donors. Only TCR beta chains were sequenced in this cohort, and the absence of alpha or paired-chain data limited detectable features. Because counts were too low, under 20 rarely observed V segments, including chromosome 9 orphons, were left out of the earlier analysis of 587 of the donors. Several of the top co-occurrence clusters appeared to be linked to parvovirus B19, influenza, CMV and Epstein-Barr virus, according to a later analysis. The study listed approximately 150 TCR beta chains as associated with cytomegalovirus. A later genetic analysis reported fewer N-insertions in productive TCRs among donors in an Asian-associated ancestry cluster than the roughly 690-donor mean. Because HLA typing was unavailable for some donors at each locus, only the typed subset was used in association tests. Compared with equally common non-associated chains, HLA-associated TCR beta chains in a later analysis were more clonally expanded and had lower generation probabilities. When HLA alleles, especially DR and DQ, strongly co-occurred, attributing TCR associations to individual alleles was difficult. A group of highly shared sequence variants was considered likely to be a technical artifact of the sequencing pipeline. In vitro tests confirmed that a few of the cytomegalovirus-associated TCR beta chains recognize cytomegalovirus antigens. At a false discovery rate of 0.05, a later analysis linked about 16,000 TCR beta sequences to specific HLA alleles. The classifier was reported to diagnose cytomegalovirus status with high specificity and sensitivity in both the original cohort and the validation cohort. A further reported finding was that TCR beta sequences accurately predicted the HLA-A and HLA-B alleles for most subjects in the first cohort. For the cohort, immune exposure information was limited to CMV serostatus. Linkage disequilibrium might explain the correlated functional status among segregating V segments, but an unknown experimental factor could not be ruled out. Sequencing depth was assumed to be roughly uniform across donors in the presence/absence analyses, though that assumption may not hold. An association between a missense DCLRE1C variant and V-gene and J-gene trimming of TCR beta chains was found in a later genetic analysis and replicated in an independent cohort. While some public TCRs were present in many individuals, most TCR sequences turned up only very rarely across donors. According to a later analysis, TCR association rates differed among HLA loci, with DRB1 alleles showing the most associated TCRs and HLA-C alleles showing the fewest.

The library relied on the immunoSEQ multiplex PCR assay. A mixture of 60 forward primers for TCR Vbeta segments and 13 reverse primers for TCR Jbeta segments was used in the multiplex PCR. Amplification of the CDR3 region of rearranged TCR beta genes was performed with a multiplex PCR assay on genomic DNA. Amplified TCR beta libraries were sequenced as 87-base-pair reads on the Illumina HiSeq System. The authors' analysis ran thus. A later analysis tallied some 79 million unique TCR beta chains across the 610 or so repertoires, and some 10 million of those chains were shared by two or more donors. Raw reads were error-corrected and collapsed into unique sequences with a nearest-neighbor algorithm that merged closely related sequences to remove PCR and sequencing errors. CDR3 sequences were aligned to IMGT reference sequences to assign V, D and J gene segments. For a sequence to be retained, at least a six-nucleotide match to both a V gene segment and a J gene segment was required. A rearrangement was called productive if the CDR3 had no stop codons and remained in frame with V and J, and every other rearrangement was called non-productive. Following IMGT convention, CDR3 was defined as the stretch from the second conserved V-encoded cysteine to the conserved J-encoded phenylalanine. Sequences without an unambiguous match to a single V gene segment were excluded from the earlier analysis of almost 600 of the donors. An earlier analysis of approximately 590 of the donors called V segments functional above 56.7% productive rearrangements and segregating when the between-donor standard deviation exceeded 5%. A statistical classification framework was developed to diagnose cytomegalovirus status using the catalog of TCR beta chain sequences. V and J gene assignment, in a later analysis, came from comparing TCR nucleotide sequences with IMGT/GENE-DB human TR gene sequences. A later analysis assigned CDR3 sequences and most-parsimonious VDJ recombination scenarios with the TCRdist pipeline. In a later analysis, every TCR beta chain was defined by the combination of its CDR3 amino acid sequence and its V-gene family, and reads without a unique V-gene family were dropped. In a later analysis, several hundred highly shared, low-generation-probability nucleotide sequences were removed to address suspected cross-contamination and a sequencing artifact. In a later analysis, a clonal expansion index was calculated for each public chain from normalized within-repertoire ranks of inferred template counts. Generation probabilities in a later analysis came from a VDJ recombination model fitted to out-of-frame rearrangements, and those results were checked against IGoR. A later analysis scored TCR-TCR, TCR-HLA and TCR-CMV co-occurrence with hypergeometric tests, applying a repertoire-size bias correction to TCR pairs. In a later analysis, false discovery rates were estimated by permuting HLA or CMV assignments 20 times. In a later analysis, co-occurring TCRs were grouped with DBSCAN, and TCRdist sequence similarity was added when clustering was performed within HLA-allele-positive subsets. Co-occurrence clustering excluded repertoires with fewer than 30,000 or more than 120,000 public chains, plus five with anomalous nucleotide sharing. As stored in TCRdb, this immuneACCESS dataset retains in-frame rearrangements with V and J assigned. A fraction of the clones does not appear; measured against another copy, unresolved V genes explain less than half of the discrepancy, and the remainder lacks a known reason. That table is the source of V, J and clone size, and D and trimming were worked out from the DNA. This sample is represented by fewer than 200,000 clones; more than 75% of them were singletons. Of the sample, around 0.91% is held by the ten largest clones.

CDR3 length: 16 amino acids, cysteine to phenylalanine. Kept here is only the CDR3 DNA, which spans 48 bases and is read in frame from base 1. Via the germline V gene, CDR1 is SGHTA and CDR2 FQGNSA. Trimming removed 4 bases from V and 6 bases from J; the gene matches leave 12 bases unexplained. The chain uses TRBV7-2 and TRBJ2-7, and 10 junction bases match TRBD2. This TCR was recovered from a girl under 10 years old in good health and CMV-seropositive. Sequenced sample: PBMCs. The CDR3 region has the sequence CASSSYGTSGIGEQYF. The bases read TGTGCCAGCAGCTCGTATGGTACTAGCGGGATTGGCGAGCAGTACTTC.